The 15 T cell receptor beta chains in this list originate from one sample, sequenced in a study of T cells in Graves' hyperthyroidism and ophthalmopathy. Regions amplified from RNA transcripts were the TCR beta CDR3 regions. A set of HTBI primers served as the primers for a first-round RT-PCR of the TCR CDR3. TCRdb reanalysed the multiplex PCR reads using MiXCR and keeps one entry per CDR3 protein. Of 400,000 to 500,000 distinct CDR3 sequences in the sample, under 15% were seen once. Source material: blood. Source of these receptors: a woman aged 18-29 years with Graves' hyperthyroidism.

This clonotype was observed at least ten times. The V and J genes are TRBV15 and TRBJ2-3, with a weak D call TRBD2 (5 bases). V lost 0 bases and J 2 bases, leaving 12 bases between the germline ends. The germline V gene encodes CDR1 LNHNV and CDR2 YYDKDF (reference sequence). This CDR3 has 16 residues. CDR3 nucleotides: TGTGCCACCAGCAGAGATCGTCGGGGTACCACAGATACGCAGTATTTT. This encodes CATSRDRRGTTDTQYF.

This clonotype has at least ten counts. V usage is TRBV11-2 and J usage is TRBJ2-3; either TRBD1 or TRBD2 may supply D (5 bases each). V was shortened by 2 bases and J by 3 bases, with 12 bases between the two germline ends. CDR1 and CDR2 (germline): SGHAT, FQNNGV. The CDR3 has 15 amino acids. The CDR3 is CASSLRGEFTDTQYF. In DNA, the CDR3 is TGTGCCAGCAGCTTAAGGGGAGAATTTACAGATACGCAGTATTTT.

The rearrangement uses TRBV6-1 and TRBJ1-1; unclear D gene. Germline V lookup: CDR1 MNHNS, CDR2 SASEGT. The CDR3 is made up of 11 amino acids. V gave up 3 bases and J gave up 7 bases, with 6 bases separating them. CDR3 amino acids: CASSDLVEAFF. The CDR3 coding sequence is TGTGCCAGCAGTGATTTGGTTGAAGCTTTCTTT.

This clonotype was counted at least ten times. The chain has TRBV20-1 and TRBJ2-1, with TRBD2 identical over 11 bases. The CDR3 has 16 residues. Germline CDR1 DFQATT, CDR2 SNEGSKA (reference sequence). V trimming: 3 bases; J trimming: 3 bases; junction bases outside the gene matches: 7. The CDR3 region is CSARDTSGRLYNEQFF. CDR3 DNA sequence: TGCAGTGCTAGGGATACTAGCGGGAGACTCTACAATGAGCAGTTCTTC.

This clonotype came up a few times. The gene calls are TRBV28 and TRBJ1-5; D may be TRBD1 (5 bases). CDR3 length equals 13 residues. Trimming cost V 7 bases and J 3 bases, with 10 bases left between them. Germline-derived CDR1 and CDR2 are MDHEN and SYDVKM. CDR3 DNA: TGTGCCAGCACCCTACAGGTCAATCAGCCCCAGCATTTT. It encodes CASTLQVNQPQHF.

The chain is built from TRBV7-3 and TRBJ1-1; the match to TRBD1 covers 9 bases. V gave up 5 bases and J gave up 2 bases; unmatched junction bases: 9. The CDR3 has 16 residues. Germline CDR1 SGHTA, CDR2 FQGTGA. The CDR3 region is CASSPRGTGFNTEAFF. In DNA, the CDR3 is TGTGCCAGCAGCCCAAGGGGGACAGGGTTCAACACTGAAGCTTTCTTT.

At least ten counts were recorded for this clonotype. The chain joins TRBV12-3 or TRBV12-4 to TRBJ1-6, with D unresolved. This CDR3 region has 14 residues. V lost 7 bases to trimming and J lost 7 bases, with 14 bases between them. The CDR3 DNA is TGTGCCAGCACCAAAGGGAGTGTGAATTCACCCCTCCACTTT. Its protein is CASTKGSVNSPLHF.

There are many counts of this clonotype. The V and J genes are TRBV28 and TRBJ1-4, with D uncertain. V gave up 6 bases and J gave up 0 bases, with 14 bases separating them. This CDR3 has 16 residues. CDR1 and CDR2 from the germline V gene are MDHEN and SYDVKM. The CDR3 bases are TGTGCCAGCAGGCCACTCAAAGAGTCAACTAATGAAAAACTGTTTTTT. The encoded protein is CASRPLKESTNEKLFF.

This clonotype was seen ten or more times. The chain combines TRBV20-1 with TRBJ1-1; D perhaps matches TRBD1 (6 bases). The CDR3 totals 13 residues. The V gene's germline CDR1 is DFQATT and CDR2 SNEGSKA (reference sequence). Trimming left V 7 bases short and J 7 bases short, with 19 bases between. CDR3 residues: CSGDTTGLGEAFF. For the CDR3, the DNA is TGCAGTGGAGACACTACAGGGCTTGGTGAAGCTTTCTTT.

This clonotype appeared many times. The J gene is TRBJ2-1, the V gene TRBV11-3; 8 bases map to TRBD1. The J segment lost 4 bases and the V segment lost 1 base, leaving 6 bases of the junction unmatched. The CDR3 spans 16 residues. Germline V gene data show CDR1 as SGHNT and CDR2 as YENEEA. The CDR3 nucleotides are TGTGCCAGCAGCTTAGGTACCGGGACAGGTTACAATGAGCAGTTCTTC. Protein sequence: CASSLGTGTGYNEQFF.

This clonotype was observed at least ten times. The genes are TRBV29-1 and TRBJ2-5; a possible D gene is TRBD2 (7 bases). Trimming left V 6 bases short and J 5 bases short, with 16 bases between. The germline V gene has CDR1 SQVTM and CDR2 ANQGSEA. This CDR3 comprises 13 residues. CDR3 nucleotides: TGCAGCGTGTCACAGGGAGGGATGGAGACCCAGTACTTC. This encodes CSVSQGGMETQYF. The variable domain in full, completed from reference TRBV29-1 and TRBJ2-5, reads SAVISQKPSRDICQRGTSLTIQCQVDSQVTMMFWYRQQPGQSLTLIATANQGSEATYESGFVIDKFPISRPNLTFSTLTVSNMSPEDSSIYLCSVSQGGMETQYFGPGTRLLVL.

This chain connects TRBV5-6 to TRBJ2-3; D not certain. Germline assignment: CDR1 SGHDT and CDR2 YYEEEE. Trimming removed 2 bases from V and 7 bases from J, with 8 bases in between. The CDR3 covers 12 residues. For the CDR3, the DNA is TGTGCCAGCAGCTTAGGAAGCTATACGCAGTATTTT. It yields the protein CASSLGSYTQYF.

This clonotype was recorded many times. This chain links TRBV5-1 with TRBJ2-7; either TRBD1 or TRBD2 may fit D (6 bases each). Germline loops: CDR1 SGHRS, CDR2 YFSETQ. This CDR3 spans 15 amino acids. Trimming removed 3 bases at V and 7 bases at J, with 20 bases between. The CDR3 DNA sequence: TGCGCCAGCAGCTACCCCCCGGGGGCGACTGGGGAGCAGTACTTC. It yields the protein CASSYPPGATGEQYF.

The chain is built from TRBV2 and TRBJ2-1; 8 nucleotides align to TRBD2. This CDR3 has 14 residues. V gave up 6 bases and J gave up 2 bases; unmatched junction bases: 3. Germline V CDR1 and CDR2: SNHLY, FYNNEI. The CDR3 is CASSTGGAYNEQFF. The CDR3 DNA reads as TGTGCCAGCAGCACGGGGGGGGCCTACAATGAGCAGTTCTTC.

This clonotype came up a few times. Mismatch with germline at one junction end may stem from a read error. This chain links TRBV7-6 with TRBJ2-5; 9 bases map to TRBD2. CDR1 is SGHVS, CDR2 FNYEAQ, per germline. This CDR3 comprises 15 residues. The CDR3 DNA reads as TGTGCCAGCAGCTTACTAGCGGGACATCAAGAGCCCCAGTACTTC. As protein: CASSLLAGHQEPQYF.